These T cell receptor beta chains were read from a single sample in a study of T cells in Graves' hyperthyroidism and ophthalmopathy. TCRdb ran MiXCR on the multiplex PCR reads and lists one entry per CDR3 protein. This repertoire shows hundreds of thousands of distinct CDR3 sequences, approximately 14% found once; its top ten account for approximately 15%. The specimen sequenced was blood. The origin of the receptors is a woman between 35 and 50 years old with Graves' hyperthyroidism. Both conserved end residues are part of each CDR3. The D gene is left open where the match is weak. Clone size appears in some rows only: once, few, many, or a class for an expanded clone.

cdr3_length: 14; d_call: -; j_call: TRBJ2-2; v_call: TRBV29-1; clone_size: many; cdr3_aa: CSVAGTANTGELFF; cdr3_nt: TGCAGCGTAGCCGGGACGGCGAACACCGGGGAGCTGTTTTTT
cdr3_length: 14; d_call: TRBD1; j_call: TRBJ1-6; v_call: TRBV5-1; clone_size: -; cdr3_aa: CASSLNRGHSPLHF; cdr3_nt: TGCGCCAGCAGCTTGAACAGGGGTCATTCACCCCTCCACTTT
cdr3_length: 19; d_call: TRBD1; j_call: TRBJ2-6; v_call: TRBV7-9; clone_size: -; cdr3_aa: CASSLAPGQGWPGANVLTF; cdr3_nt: TGTGCCAGCAGCTTGGCCCCGGGACAGGGCTGGCCTGGGGCCAACGTCCTGACTTTC
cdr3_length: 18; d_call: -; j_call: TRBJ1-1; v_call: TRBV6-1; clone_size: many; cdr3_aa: CASSVSGMNEGMNTEAFF; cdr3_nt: TGTGCCAGCAGTGTTTCTGGGATGAACGAGGGTATGAACACTGAAGCTTTCTTT
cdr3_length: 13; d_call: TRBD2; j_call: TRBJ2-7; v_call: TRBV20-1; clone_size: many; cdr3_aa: CSGSGPSSYEQYF; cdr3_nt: TGCAGTGGTAGCGGGCCGAGCTCCTACGAGCAGTACTTC
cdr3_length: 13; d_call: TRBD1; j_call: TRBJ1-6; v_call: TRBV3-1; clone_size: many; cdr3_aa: CASSPAGGSPLHF; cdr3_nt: TGTGCCAGCAGCCCCGCAGGGGGTTCACCCCTCCACTTT
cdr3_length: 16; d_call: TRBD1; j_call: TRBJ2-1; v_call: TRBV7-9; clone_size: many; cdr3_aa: CASANPTGPSYNEQFF; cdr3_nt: TGTGCCAGCGCCAACCCGACAGGGCCTTCCTACAATGAGCAGTTCTTC
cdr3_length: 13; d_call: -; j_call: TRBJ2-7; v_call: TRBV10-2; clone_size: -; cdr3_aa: CASSEVATYEQYF; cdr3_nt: TGCGCCAGCAGTGAAGTAGCAACCTACGAGCAGTACTTC
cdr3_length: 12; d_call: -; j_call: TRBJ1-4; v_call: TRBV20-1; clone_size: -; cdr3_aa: CSARLTNEKLFF; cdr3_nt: TGCAGTGCTAGATTGACTAATGAAAAACTGTTTTTT
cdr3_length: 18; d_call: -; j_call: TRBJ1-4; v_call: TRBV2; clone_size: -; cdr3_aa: CASSGPGQGSFRAEKLFF; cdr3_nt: TGTGCCAGCAGTGGCCCAGGGCAGGGGAGCTTTCGCGCCGAAAAACTGTTTTTT
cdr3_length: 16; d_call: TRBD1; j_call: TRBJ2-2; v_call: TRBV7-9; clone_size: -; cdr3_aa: CASSRAPGQGGGELFF; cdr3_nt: TGTGCCAGCAGCCGCGCCCCGGGACAGGGTGGCGGGGAGCTGTTTTTT
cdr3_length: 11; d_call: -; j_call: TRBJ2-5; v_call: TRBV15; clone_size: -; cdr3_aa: CATSVGPTQYF; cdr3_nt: TGTGCCACCAGCGTAGGACCTACCCAGTACTTC
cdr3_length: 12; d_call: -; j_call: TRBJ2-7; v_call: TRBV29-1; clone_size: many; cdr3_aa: CSVAQGGYEQYF; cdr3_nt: TGCAGCGTGGCCCAGGGGGGGTACGAGCAGTACTTC
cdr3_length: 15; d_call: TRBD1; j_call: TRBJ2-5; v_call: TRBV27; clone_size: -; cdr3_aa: CASSRRTGGSETQYF; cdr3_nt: TGTGCCAGCAGCCGACGGACAGGGGGTTCTGAGACCCAGTACTTC
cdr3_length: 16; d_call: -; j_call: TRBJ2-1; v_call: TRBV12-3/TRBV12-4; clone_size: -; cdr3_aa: CASSFRSGGVYNEQFF; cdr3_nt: TGTGCCAGCAGTTTTAGATCGGGTGGGGTCTACAATGAGCAGTTCTTC
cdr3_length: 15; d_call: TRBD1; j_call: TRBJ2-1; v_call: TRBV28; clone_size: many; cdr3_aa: CASTDGGTGIDEQFF; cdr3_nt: TGTGCCAGCACCGACGGCGGGACAGGGATTGATGAGCAGTTCTTC
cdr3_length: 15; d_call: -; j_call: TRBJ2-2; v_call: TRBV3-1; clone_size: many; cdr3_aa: CASSQLGTDTGELFF; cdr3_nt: TGTGCCAGCAGCCAATTGGGGACTGACACCGGGGAGCTGTTTTTT
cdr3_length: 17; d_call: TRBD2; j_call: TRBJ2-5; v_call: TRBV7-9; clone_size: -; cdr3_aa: CASSPGLAGETRETQYF; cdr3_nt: TGTGCCAGCAGCCCCGGACTAGCGGGAGAAACGAGGGAGACCCAGTACTTC
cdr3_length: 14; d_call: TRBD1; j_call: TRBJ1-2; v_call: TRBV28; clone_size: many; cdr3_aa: CASSIGTGTKGYTF; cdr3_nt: TGTGCCAGCAGTATCGGGACAGGGACAAAGGGCTACACCTTC
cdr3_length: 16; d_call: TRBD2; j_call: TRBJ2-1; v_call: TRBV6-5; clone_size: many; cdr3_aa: CASSYPGLAGIHEQFF; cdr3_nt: TGTGCCAGCAGTTACCCGGGACTAGCGGGAATCCATGAGCAGTTCTTC
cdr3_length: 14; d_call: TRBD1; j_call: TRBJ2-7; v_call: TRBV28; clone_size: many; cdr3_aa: CAITGGAGTYEQYF; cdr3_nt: TGTGCCATTACAGGGGGCGCCGGTACCTACGAGCAGTACTTC
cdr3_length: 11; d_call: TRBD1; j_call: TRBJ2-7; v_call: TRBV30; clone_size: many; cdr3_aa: CASGQGYEQYF; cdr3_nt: TGTGCCTCGGGACAGGGATACGAGCAGTACTTC
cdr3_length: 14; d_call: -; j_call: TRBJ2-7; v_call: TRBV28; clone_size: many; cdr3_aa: CASSRDPGRYEQYF; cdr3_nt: TGTGCCAGCAGCCGAGACCCCGGGAGATACGAGCAGTACTTC
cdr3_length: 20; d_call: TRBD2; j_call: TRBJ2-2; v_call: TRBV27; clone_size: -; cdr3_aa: CASSPDKPGLAVTNTGELFF; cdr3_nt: TGTGCCAGCAGCCCAGACAAACCGGGACTAGCGGTCACGAACACCGGGGAGCTGTTTTTT
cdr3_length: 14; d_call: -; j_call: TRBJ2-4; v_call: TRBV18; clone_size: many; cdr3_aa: CASSPPEGRNIQYF; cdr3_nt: TGTGCCAGCTCACCACCCGAGGGAAGGAACATTCAGTACTTC
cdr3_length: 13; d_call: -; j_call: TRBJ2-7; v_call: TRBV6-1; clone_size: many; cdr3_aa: CASTRTASYEQYF; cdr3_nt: TGTGCCAGCACCCGGACAGCATCCTACGAGCAGTACTTC
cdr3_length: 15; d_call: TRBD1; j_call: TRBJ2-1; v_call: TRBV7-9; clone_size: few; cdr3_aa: CASSLGRGRDNEQFF; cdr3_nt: TGTGCCAGCAGCTTAGGCAGGGGGCGCGACAATGAGCAGTTCTTC
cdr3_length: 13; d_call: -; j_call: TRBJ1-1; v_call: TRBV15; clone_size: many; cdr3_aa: CATSAKVNTEAFF; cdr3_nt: TGTGCCACCAGCGCGAAGGTGAACACTGAAGCTTTCTTT
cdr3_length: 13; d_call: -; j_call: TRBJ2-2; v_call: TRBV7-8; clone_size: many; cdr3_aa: CASSTQGTGELFF; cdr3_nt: TGTGCCAGCAGCACCCAGGGCACCGGGGAGCTGTTTTTT
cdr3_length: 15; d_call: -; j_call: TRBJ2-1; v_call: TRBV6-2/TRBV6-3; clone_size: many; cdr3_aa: CASSPLFGSYNEQFF; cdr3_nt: TGTGCCAGCAGTCCCCTCTTCGGCTCCTACAATGAGCAGTTCTTC
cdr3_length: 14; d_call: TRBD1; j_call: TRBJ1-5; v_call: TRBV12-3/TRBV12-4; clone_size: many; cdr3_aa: CASNLDRGNQPQHF; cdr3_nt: TGTGCCAGCAATTTAGACAGGGGCAATCAGCCCCAGCATTTT
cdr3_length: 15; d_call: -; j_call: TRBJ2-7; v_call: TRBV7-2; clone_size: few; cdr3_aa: CASSVDRDRYYEQYF; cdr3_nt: TGTGCCAGCAGCGTCGACCGGGACCGCTACTACGAGCAGTACTTC
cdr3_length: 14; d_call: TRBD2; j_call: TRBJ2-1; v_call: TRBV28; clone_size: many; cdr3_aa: CASGGSGSFYEQFF; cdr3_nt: TGTGCCAGCGGGGGTAGCGGGAGTTTCTATGAGCAGTTCTTC
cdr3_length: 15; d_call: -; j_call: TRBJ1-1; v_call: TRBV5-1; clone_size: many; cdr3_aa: CASSLDGQPNTEAFF; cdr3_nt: TGCGCCAGCAGCTTGGACGGACAGCCGAACACTGAAGCTTTCTTT